These 32 T cell receptor beta chains originate from one sample sequenced in a study of T-cell reconstitution after alpha-beta-depleted transplantation in children. A library of TCRbeta sequences, prepared with unique molecular identifiers, was generated. TCRdb re-called the PCR reads through MiXCR, storing one row per CDR3 protein. This table holds some 600,000 distinct CDR3 sequences, 13% found once. The sample here was PBMCs, mostly from graft donor cells, taken 360 days after TCRalphabeta/CD19-depleted stem cell transplant. The origin of the receptors is a male patient under 18 who had a stem cell transplant for acute myeloid leukemia, so the T cells may come from the graft donor.

V usage is TRBV27 and J usage is TRBJ2-1; 10 nucleotides line up with TRBD2. Germline CDR1 reads MNHEY; CDR2 reads SMNVEV (reference sequence). The CDR3 spans 15 residues. V was pared by 10 bases and J by 5 bases, with 11 bases of the junction left unmatched. CDR3 residues: CATNYRTSGHNEQFF. CDR3 DNA: TGTGCCACCAACTACCGGACTAGCGGCCACAATGAGCAGTTCTTC.

CDR3 in DNA: TGTGCCAGCAGCCAAGCTACCCCCACTAGCGGGAGAATAGATGAGCAGTTCTTC. As protein: CASSQATPTSGRIDEQFF. The rearrangement joins TRBV4-2 to TRBJ2-1, with TRBD2 matching over 11 bases. CDR3 size: 18 residues. The junction had 13 bases not matched to a gene; V was cut back by 1 base and J by 8 bases. From germline, CDR1 is LGHNA and CDR2 YNFKEQ.

This clonotype was detected only a few times. V is TRBV12-3 or TRBV12-4 and J is TRBJ2-1; D is possibly TRBD2 (6 bases). CDR3 size: 17 residues. Trimming stripped 6 bases from V and 2 bases from J, with 20 bases between. The CDR3 here is CASSRIGLARTYNEQFF. DNA for the CDR3: TGTGCCAGCAGCCGCATTGGTCTAGCGAGGACCTACAATGAGCAGTTCTTC.

This clonotype has just a few counts. This rearrangement joins TRBV7-2 to TRBJ2-5; a possible D gene is TRBD2 (6 bases). The germline gives CDR1 SGHTA, CDR2 FQGNSA. V was shortened by 2 bases and J by 3 bases, with 13 bases between the two germline ends. The CDR3 consists of 15 residues. CDR3 bases: TGTGCCAGCAGCTTAAGGGCTTGGGGGGAAGAGACCCAGTACTTC. As protein: CASSLRAWGEETQYF.

This chain connects TRBV20-1 to TRBJ2-1, with D possibly being TRBD2 (5 bases). This CDR3 is built from 14 residues. Trimming took 2 bases from V and 4 from J, leaving 12 bases between them. CDR1 is DFQATT, CDR2 SNEGSKA, per germline (reference sequence). CDR3 in DNA: TGCAGTGCTAGAAAGGACTCAGATTACAATGAGCAGTTCTTC. Encoded protein: CSARKDSDYNEQFF.

This clonotype appeared a few times. Its ends do not fully match the called genes, so a read error is possible. The chain combines TRBV7-7 with TRBJ2-5; 10 nucleotides agree with TRBD2. The CDR3 extends over 15 amino acids. Germline V CDR1 and CDR2: SSHAT, FNYEAQ (reference sequence). The CDR3 is CASSLGSSGSETQYF. As DNA, the CDR3 is TGTGCTAGCAGCTTAGGGTCTAGCGGGAGTGAGACCCAGTACTTC.

There are a few counts of this clonotype. Written as DNA, the CDR3 is TGTGCCAGCACTTCCTTGGTTTTCTACGAGCAGTACTTC. This codes for CASTSLVFYEQYF. The chain employs TRBV7-9 and TRBJ2-7; D gene unclear. This CDR3 region has 13 residues. The V gene's germline CDR1 is SEHNR and CDR2 FQNEAQ (reference sequence). Deletions cut 7 bases from V and 3 bases from J, with 13 bases between.

This clonotype was seen repeatedly, ten times or more. The V and J genes are TRBV10-3 and TRBJ2-3; 9 nucleotides align to TRBD2. The CDR3 sequence is 15 residues long. CDR1 ENHRY and CDR2 SYGVKD come from the germline V gene. The V gene end was trimmed by 5 bases and the J gene end by 1 base; junction bases not matched to a gene: 4. The CDR3 nucleotides read TGTGCCATCAGTCTAGTAGCGGGAGGCACAGATACGCAGTATTTT. This encodes CAISLVAGGTDTQYF.

This clonotype appeared many times. The V gene is TRBV12-3 or TRBV12-4, the J gene TRBJ2-3; 7 nucleotides match TRBD2. The CDR3 loop spans 15 amino acids. After removal of 3 bases from V and 1 base from J, the junction contained 4 bases not matched to a gene. The chain's CDR3 is CASSFGLAGTDTQYF. CDR3 DNA: TGTGCCAGCAGTTTTGGGCTAGCGGGCACAGATACGCAGTATTTT.

The V and J genes are TRBV4-2 and TRBJ1-2; TRBD1 is a possible D gene (5 bases). The V end was cut by 0 bases, the J end by 1 base, with 9 bases between. Germline-derived CDR1 and CDR2 are LGHNA and YNFKEQ. The CDR3 loop spans 15 amino acids. CDR3 nucleotides: TGTGCCAGCAGCCAAGATTGGGACGTTAACTATGGCTACACCTTC. Its protein is CASSQDWDVNYGYTF.

This clonotype was seen only a few times. This chain links TRBV20-1 with TRBJ2-1; D gene uncertain. Germline V gene data show CDR1 as DFQATT and CDR2 as SNEGSKA (reference sequence). The CDR3 is 13 amino acids. Trimming pared 3 bases from V and 4 bases from J, leaving 10 bases between. The CDR3 sequence: CSARGRAYNEQFF. The CDR3 DNA reads TGCAGTGCTAGGGGTAGGGCTTACAATGAGCAGTTCTTC.

In its sample, this clonotype was seen once. The CDR3 sequence is CASSAPALAAVTGELFF. The DNA of the CDR3 is TGTGCCAGCAGCGCACCGGCACTAGCGGCTGTCACCGGGGAGCTGTTTTTT. The rearrangement uses TRBV7-9 and TRBJ2-2, with TRBD2 identical over 8 bases. CDR3 length equals 17 residues. V gave up 5 bases and J gave up 4 bases; unmatched junction bases: 12. The V gene's germline CDR1 is SEHNR and CDR2 FQNEAQ (reference sequence).

This clonotype was seen a few times. The chain carries TRBV29-1 and TRBJ2-1, with TRBD2 matching 13 bases. V trimming: 6 bases; J trimming: 6 bases; junction bases outside the gene matches: 5. The CDR3 consists of 14 residues. Germline V gene data show CDR1 as SQVTM and CDR2 as ANQGSEA. CDR3 DNA: TGCAGCGTCTCCACTAGCGGGAGGGCCAATGAGCAGTTCTTC. Its translation: CSVSTSGRANEQFF.

This clonotype came up many times. The J gene is TRBJ2-7, the V gene TRBV6-5, with 7 bases fitting TRBD2. V lost 4 bases to trimming and J lost 6 bases; unmatched junction nucleotides: 12. The germline V gene has CDR1 MNHEY and CDR2 SVGAGI. This CDR3 contains 15 residues. This CDR3 is CASSLRAGVMVEQYF. The DNA of the CDR3 is TGTGCCAGCAGTTTACGGGCGGGGGTCATGGTCGAGCAGTACTTC.

The chain recombines TRBV28 with TRBJ2-5, with a tentative D call TRBD1 (6 bases). CDR1 is MDHEN and CDR2 is SYDVKM in the germline V gene. This CDR3 has 15 amino acids. Trimming left V 3 bases short and J 2 bases short, with 13 bases between. As DNA, the CDR3 is TGTGCCAGCAGTTTCCCCCCAACAGGGCAAGAGACCCAGTACTTC. It yields the protein CASSFPPTGQETQYF. Looking up the rest from reference TRBV28 and TRBJ2-5 gives the full variable domain: DVKVTQSSRYLVKRTGEKVFLECVQDMDHENMFWYRQDPGLGLRLIYFSYDVKMKEKGDIPEGYSVSREKKERFSLILESASTNQTSMYLCASSFPPTGQETQYFGPGTRLLVL.

The V gene is TRBV5-1, the J gene TRBJ1-6, with D possibly being TRBD1 (6 bases). Germline V lookup: CDR1 SGHRS, CDR2 YFSETQ. V lost 9 bases to trimming and J lost 5 bases, with 12 bases between them. The CDR3 consists of 13 residues. CDR3 protein: CATKQGDNSPLHF. The CDR3, as DNA: TGCGCCACCAAACAGGGAGATAATTCACCCCTCCACTTT.

The rearrangement uses TRBV4-3 and TRBJ2-2; TRBD2 matches at 13 bases. With V trimmed by 9 bases and J by 5 bases, 6 bases remained unmatched. This CDR3 has 15 residues. The germline CDR1 and CDR2 sequences are LGHNA and YSLEER. The CDR3 is CASGLAGVVTGELFF. CDR3 sequence (DNA): TGCGCCAGTGGACTAGCGGGAGTCGTGACCGGGGAGCTGTTTTTT.

The chain is built from TRBV20-1 and TRBJ2-1; possibly TRBD1 or TRBD2 for D (5 bases each). Trimming took off 6 bases at V and 0 bases at J, with 9 bases between the two ends. The CDR3 spans 13 residues. Germline V gives CDR1 DFQATT, CDR2 SNEGSKA (reference sequence). CDR3 bases: TGCAGTGCCCTTGGGGGCTCCTACAATGAGCAGTTCTTC. Residues: CSALGGSYNEQFF.

In regard to this clonotype: It may be a read error: a sequence one base away is much more abundant. This chain links TRBV28 with TRBJ1-5, with D perhaps matching TRBD1 (5 bases). The length of the CDR3 is 19 residues. Germline CDR1 and CDR2: MDHEN and SYDVKM. The CDR3 DNA sequence: TGTGCCAGCAGTTTTGGGACCAGGGCCTGGGCCCTTAGCAATCAGCCCCGGCATTTT. Residues: CASSFGTRAWALSNQPRHF.

The chain uses TRBV6-2 or TRBV6-3 and TRBJ2-1; 7 nucleotides align to TRBD2. The length of the CDR3 is 17 residues. The germline V gene encodes CDR1 MNHEY and CDR2 SVGEGT. V was clipped by 0 bases and J by 2 bases; unmatched bases: 7. The CDR3 DNA reads TGTGCCAGCAGTTACTCAAGGGCTAGCGGCCCCTACAATGAGCAGTTCTTC. Its protein product is CASSYSRASGPYNEQFF.

In its sample, this clonotype was seen once. J is TRBJ1-5 and V is TRBV28; possibly TRBD1 for D (6 bases). CDR1 and CDR2 (germline): MDHEN, SYDVKM. Trimming shortened V by 4 bases and J by 3 bases, and 13 bases separated the two germline ends. This CDR3 spans 15 amino acids. The CDR3 DNA reads as TGTGCCAGCAGTTCCCGGACAGAATACAATCAGCCCCAGCATTTT. It specifies CASSSRTEYNQPQHF.

The chain uses TRBV15 and TRBJ2-7; D gene ambiguous. There are 11 residues in the CDR3. Germline V gene lookup returns CDR1 LNHNV and CDR2 YYDKDF (reference sequence). V lost 3 bases to trimming and J lost 5 bases, with 5 bases between them. CDR3: CATSRENEQYF. The CDR3 DNA reads as TGTGCCACCAGCAGGGAGAACGAGCAGTACTTC. Drawing the rest from reference TRBV15 and TRBJ2-7, the complete variable domain is DAMVIQNPRYQVTQFGKPVTLSCSQTLNHNVMYWYQQKSSQAPKLLFHYYDKDFNNEADTPDNFQSRRPNTSFCFLDIRSPGLGDTAMYLCATSRENEQYFGPGTRLTVT.

The gene calls are TRBV14 and TRBJ2-7, with 9 bases lining up with TRBD1. The CDR3 covers 17 residues. J gave up 2 bases and V 2 bases, and 10 bases lay outside the gene matches. Per germline, CDR1 SGHDN and CDR2 FVKESK. The CDR3: CASSQSLFGTGTYEQYF. DNA of the CDR3: TGTGCCAGCAGCCAATCCTTATTCGGGACAGGGACCTACGAGCAGTACTTC.

V and J are TRBV15 and TRBJ2-1; D might be TRBD2 (6 bases). Trimming pared 0 bases from V and 9 bases from J, leaving 15 bases between. Germline V gene data show CDR1 as LNHNV and CDR2 as YYDKDF (reference sequence). The CDR3 spans 15 residues. CDR3 loop: CATSRDFVFGGEQFF. The CDR3 nucleotides are TGTGCCACCAGCAGAGATTTCGTTTTCGGGGGTGAGCAGTTCTTC.

This clonotype has a handful of counts. This chain connects TRBV25-1 to TRBJ2-7, with D perhaps TRBD1 (5 bases). Germline-derived CDR1 and CDR2 are MGHDK and SYGVNS. The CDR3 totals 15 residues. Trimming shortened V by 3 bases and J by 2 bases, and 14 bases separated the two germline ends. The CDR3 DNA is TGTGCCAGCAGTGACTCAGGGCCAGGTACCTACGAGCAGTACTTC. This translates into CASSDSGPGTYEQYF.

The CDR3 loop reads CASSSIPPGRSPNSPLHF. In DNA form, the CDR3 reads TGCGCCAGCAGCTCAATCCCCCCTGGACGGAGTCCTAATTCACCCCTCCACTTT. V gene TRBV5-1 combines with J gene TRBJ1-6; D gene unclear. Germline V lookup: CDR1 SGHRS, CDR2 YFSETQ. V was cut by 3 bases and J by 6 bases, with 22 bases left in between. CDR3 size: 18 residues.

The genes are TRBV4-2 and TRBJ2-5; TRBD2 matches 8 bases. V lost 0 bases and J lost 4; bases outside the gene matches: 13. Germline loops: CDR1 LGHNA, CDR2 YNFKEQ. The CDR3 has 18 residues. Written as DNA, the CDR3 is TGTGCCAGCAGCCAAGATGAGGAGGCAGCGGGAGTAGGAGAGACCCAGTACTTC. As protein: CASSQDEEAAGVGETQYF.

This clonotype has more than one count but fewer than ten. The V and J genes are TRBV9 and TRBJ2-5; D may correspond to TRBD1 or TRBD2 (6 bases each). The CDR3 has 14 amino acids. The V end lost 2 bases, the J end lost 1 base, and 9 bases lay between the germline ends. Looked up from germline, CDR1 is SGDLS and CDR2 is YYNGEE. The CDR3 DNA follows: TGTGCCAGCAGCGTGGGGGGCGTCCAAGAGACCCAGTACTTC. Translated: CASSVGGVQETQYF.

This clonotype appeared a few times. This chain uses TRBV7-9 with TRBJ2-7; D possibly corresponds to TRBD2 (6 bases). V lost 5 bases to trimming and J lost 5 bases, with 19 bases between them. The CDR3 loop spans 15 amino acids. Germline loops: CDR1 SEHNR, CDR2 FQNEAQ (reference sequence). The CDR3 here is CASSPRGGWNHEQYF. The DNA of the CDR3 is TGTGCCAGCAGCCCGAGAGGAGGGTGGAACCACGAGCAGTACTTC. Full variable domain (outside the CDR3, taken from reference TRBV7-9 and TRBJ2-7): DTGVSQNPRHKITKRGQNVTFRCDPISEHNRLYWYRQTLGQGPEFLTYFQNEAQLEKSRLLSDRFSAERPKGSFSTLEIQRTEQGDSAMYLCASSPRGGWNHEQYFGPGTRLTVT.

The rearrangement links TRBV4-2 to TRBJ2-7; D ambiguous. The germline gives CDR1 LGHNA, CDR2 YNFKEQ. The CDR3 has 15 amino acids. V was trimmed by 0 bases and J by 2 bases, leaving 11 bases between them. The CDR3 DNA is TGTGCCAGCAGCCAAGATCTTGTATCGACCTACGAGCAGTACTTC. Amino acids: CASSQDLVSTYEQYF.

V and J are TRBV7-9 and TRBJ2-7; D is ambiguous. There are 12 residues in the CDR3. The germline V gene has CDR1 SEHNR and CDR2 FQNEAQ (reference sequence). Trimming cost V 5 bases and J 4 bases, with 9 bases left between them. Written as DNA, the CDR3 is TGTGCCAGCAGCCAAAAAGCGTACGAGCAGTACTTC. Encoded protein: CASSQKAYEQYF.

This clonotype was found a few times. The rearrangement uses TRBV7-2 and TRBJ2-2, with 8 positions matching TRBD1. Germline V lookup: CDR1 SGHTA, CDR2 FQGNSA. This CDR3 region has 16 residues. Losses at the gene ends were 3 bases for V and 3 bases for J; bases not matched to a gene: 6. CDR3 sequence (DNA): TGTGCCAGCAGCTTGCAGTGGGGACAGGACACCGGGGAGCTGTTTTTT. It encodes CASSLQWGQDTGELFF. Drawing the rest from reference TRBV7-2 and TRBJ2-2, the complete variable domain is GAGVSQSPSNKVTEKGKDVELRCDPISGHTALYWYRQSLGQGLEFLIYFQGNSAPDKSGLPSDRFSAERTGGSVSTLTIQRTQQEDSAVYLCASSLQWGQDTGELFFGEGSRLTVL.